Below are 31 T cell receptor delta chains sequenced from a single sample in a study of γδ T cells in repeated Plasmodium falciparum infection. TCRdb reapplied CATT to the multiplex PCR reads. The repertoire holds approximately 50,000 delta-chain clones, with approximately 2% as singletons. Gammadelta T cells were flow-sorted from PBMC into Vgamma9/Vdelta2+ and Vdelta2-negative populations for bulk analysis. Input material: gamma-delta T cells from blood. The receptors were gathered from a pool of human donors (malaria-infected and uninfected, not separated).

This clone was recorded at least ten times. TCRdb's protein for this DNA is that of a much larger clone and differs from the translation at residue 19, likely a read error; the protein shown is the DNA translation. The V gene is TRDV1, the J gene TRDJ1, with TRDD3 identical over 10 bases. Germline assignment: CDR1 TSWWSYY and CDR2 QGS. This CDR3 region has 21 residues. The CDR3 loop is CALGKRLLLWGIPMASDKPIF. The DNA for the CDR3 is TGTGCTCTTGGGAAAAGGTTACTACTTTGGGGGATACCCATGGCGTCCGATAAACCCATCTTT.

The sample holds many counts of this clone. The likely explanation is a read error, given a far larger clone one base away. The same CDR3 can be traced to other DNA sequences in this sample. The chain is built from TRDV1 and TRDJ1; 9 bases map to TRDD3. This CDR3 has 22 amino acids. Germline CDR1 reads TSWWSYY; CDR2 reads QGS. V shed 0 bases and J 0 bases; nucleotides not matched to a gene: 20. CDR3 sequence: CALGELCPHLLGDTIYTDKLIF. The CDR3 coding sequence is TGTGCTCTTGGGGAACTCTGCCCTCATCTACTGGGGGACACCATATACACCGATAAACTCATCTTT.

In the case of this clone: TCRdb shows a much larger clone's protein in place of this DNA's translation, and the two differ at residue 20, likely through a read error; the protein shown is translated from the DNA. The chain carries TRDV1 and TRDJ1, with D perhaps given as TRDD2 or TRDD3 (6 bases each). The J gene was missing in TCRdb and was found by matching the end of the DNA to germline. Germline V gene sequence: CDR1 TSWWSYY, CDR2 QGS. The V end was cut by 3 bases, the J end by 4 bases, with 45 bases between. This CDR3 contains 25 residues. This CDR3 is CALGDPFPPYPANLLGFLSIDKLIF. CDR3 nucleotides: TGTGCTCTTGGGGATCCCTTCCCCCCCTATCCGGCGAACCTACTGGGATTCCTTTCCATCGATAAACTCATCTTT.

Many counts were recorded for this clone. Translating this DNA gives a protein that differs at residue 5 from the TCRdb one, which belongs to a much larger clone; a read error is likely, and the protein shown is this translation. The V gene is TRDV3, the J gene TRDJ1; tentative D call: TRDD2 (5 bases). As TCRdb names no J gene, one was assigned here on the basis of a DNA match to germline. Germline values: CDR1 TVYSNPD, CDR2 GDNSRS (reference sequence). The CDR3 is made up of 19 amino acids. V lost 4 bases to trimming and J lost 2 bases, with 32 bases between them. The CDR3 DNA reads TGTGCCTCTATCGCCCTACTTCCCATCTTCCCTTCGGAGACCGATAAACTCATCTTT. This translates into CASIALLPIFPSETDKLIF.

There are a few counts of this clone. The amino acid sequence in TCRdb belongs to a much larger clone and departs from this DNA's translation at residue 7, likely a sequencing read error; the sequence shown is translated from the DNA. The CDR3 bases are TGTGCTCTTGGGGAAGGCCCCCTATTCGGCGTACCCTGGTACACCGATAAACTCATCTTT. Encoded protein: CALGEGPLFGVPWYTDKLIF. This chain joins TRDV1 and TRDJ1; the D is unclear. Here the J gene was assigned by germline matching of the DNA, as TCRdb has none. The length of the CDR3 is 20 residues. CDR1 TSWWSYY and CDR2 QGS come from the germline V gene. V was trimmed by 2 bases and J by 0 bases, leaving 25 bases between them.

This clone was seen ten or more times. TCRdb's entry gives the protein of a much larger clone, which mismatches this DNA's translation at residue 24, likely from a read error; the protein reported here is translated from the DNA. No J gene call was made, and the V gene is TRDV1; the tabulated D call, TRDD3, remains unverified against the DNA. The CDR3 loop spans 25 amino acids. The V gene's germline CDR1 is TSWWSYY and CDR2 QGS. The chain's CDR3 is CALGELQSSYTKTGGYASSPDKLTF. The CDR3 DNA sequence: TGTGCTCTTGGGGAACTACAGTCTTCCTACACAAAAACTGGGGGATACGCGTCCTCCCCCGATAAACTCACCTTT.

Note on this clone: The TCRdb protein, from a much larger clone, departs from this DNA's translation at residue 21, likely by read error; the protein shown derives from the DNA. The V call is TRDV2, the J call TRDJ1, with 10 bases identical to TRDD3. CDR3 size: 23 residues. CDR1 and CDR2 from the germline V gene are GEAIGNYY and EKD. The CDR3 region has the DNA TGTGCCTGTGGCAAACACTTCCTAATGAGGGGGATACGCTCCCGGGGTTGCACCGATAAATTCATCTTT. It is translated as CACGKHFLMRGIRSRGCTDKFIF.

This clone was counted between two and nine times. The mismatch at residue 18 between this DNA's translation and the TCRdb protein of a much larger clone likely reflects a read error; the protein shown is translated from the DNA. This chain joins TRDV1 and TRDJ1; 13 positions match TRDD3. No J segment appears in TCRdb, so it was assigned here by matching the sequence to germline. Germline CDR1 is TSWWSYY and CDR2 is QGS. CDR3 length: 21 amino acids. CDR3 sequence (DNA): TGTGCTCTTGGGGATTCCTTGCTAAGCGTACTGGGGGATACGGACACCGATAGACTCATCTTT. Protein product: CALGDSLLSVLGDTDTDRLIF.

This clone was observed at least ten times. TCRdb's protein for this DNA is that of a much larger clone and differs from the translation at residue 20, likely a read error; the protein shown is the DNA translation. The V gene is TRDV1, but the J gene lacks a call; no check of the table's D call, TRDD3, against the DNA was made. This CDR3 is 22 amino acids long. Germline V gene data show CDR1 as TSWWSYY and CDR2 as QGS. In nucleotides, the CDR3 is TGTGCTCTTGGGGAAAACCAATTCAAGTACTGGGGGACACCTCTGTACACCGATAAACCCATCTTT. Protein product: CALGENQFKYWGTPLYTDKPIF.

In this sample, this clone turned up a few times. Only one base separates this from a far larger clonotype, so it likely reflects a read error. This sample also contains other DNA sequences that code for the same CDR3. V gene TRDV2 combines with J gene TRDJ1; D uncertain. TCRdb leaves out the J gene; it was filled in here by matching the DNA to germline. From germline, CDR1 is GEAIGNYY and CDR2 EKD. Trimming pared 0 bases from V and 0 bases from J, leaving 19 bases between. This CDR3 comprises 18 residues. CDR3 nucleotide sequence: TGTGCCTGTGACACCGTCGACGGTATTAAACGGTACACCGATAAACTCATCTTT. This encodes CACDTVDGIKRYTDKLIF.

This clone has a handful of counts. The protein held in TCRdb is that of a much larger clone and does not match this DNA's translation at residue 11, likely because of a read error; the protein shown is translated from the DNA. The V call is TRDV2, the J call TRDJ1; D ambiguous. The CDR3 contains 15 residues. From germline, CDR1 is GEAIGNYY and CDR2 EKD. The CDR3 reads CACDTKGLNTGKLIF. The CDR3 DNA is TGTGCCTGTGACACCAAGGGGTTAAACACCGGTAAACTCATCTTT.

The chain carries TRDV1 and TRDJ1; 8 bases align to TRDD2. No J gene is reported in TCRdb; it was inferred here by comparing the DNA with germline. V dropped 4 bases and J dropped 1; count of bases not matched to a gene: 23. Germline V gene lookup returns CDR1 TSWWSYY and CDR2 QGS. The CDR3 loop spans 21 amino acids. The CDR3 DNA reads as TGTGCTCTTGGGGTTCGGGCCTTCCTAGAGTCACTGGGCGGGCTCACCGATAAACTCATCTTT. It is translated as CALGVRAFLESLGGLTDKLIF.

Concerning this clone itself: The protein TCRdb lists belongs to a much larger clone and differs from this DNA's translation at residue 16, which points to a read error; the protein shown is made from the DNA. The V and J genes are TRDV2 and TRDJ3; 12 bases line up with TRDD3. The CDR3 runs to 21 residues. CDR1 GEAIGNYY and CDR2 EKD come from the germline V gene. The chain's CDR3 is CACDTLLGDTRSSWDSRQMFF. CDR3 DNA sequence: TGTGCCTGTGACACTTTACTGGGGGATACACGATCCTCCTGGGACTCCCGACAGATGTTTTTC.

This clone showed up many times. Since a far larger clone is one base different, this is likely a read error. In the same sample, other DNA sequences code for this CDR3. This rearrangement joins TRDV1 to TRDJ1; no clear D. The CDR3 sequence is 12 residues long. Germline CDR1 and CDR2: TSWWSYY and QGS. CDR3 amino acids: CALGEPRGELIF. The DNA of the CDR3 is TGTGCTCTTGGGGAACCCCGAGGCGAACTCATCTTC.

About this clone: This likely traces to a read error, being one base from a far larger clone. The same CDR3 can be traced to other DNA sequences in this sample. The chain couples TRDV2 to TRDJ1; 10 bases agree with TRDD3. TCRdb leaves out the J gene; it was filled in here by matching the DNA to germline. The CDR3 has 22 residues. Per germline, CDR1 GEAIGNYY and CDR2 EKD. V trimming: 0 bases; J trimming: 0 bases; junction bases outside the gene matches: 21. The CDR3, as DNA: TGTGCCTGTGACACCGTCGTGTACACTGGGGGATCCCCCGAAAAGTACACCGATAAACTCATCTTT. Amino acid sequence: CACDTVVYTGGSPEKYTDKLIF.

As to this clone: The protein that TCRdb holds for this DNA derives from a much larger clone and differs from the translated DNA at residue 4, which likely indicates a read error; the protein shown here is translated from the DNA. This chain links TRDV1 with TRDJ1, with 7 nucleotides matching TRDD3. Matching the DNA to germline supplied the J gene, which TCRdb does not give. This CDR3 spans 22 amino acids. CDR1 and CDR2 from the germline V gene are TSWWSYY and QGS. The CDR3, as DNA: TGTGCTCTTAGGGAACTCCCCCCCTACTTGACTACTGGGGCCTTGTACACCGATAAACTCATCTTT. The encoded protein is CALRELPPYLTTGALYTDKLIF.

This clone has a handful of counts. TCRdb lists the protein of a much larger clone for this DNA, which differs at residue 15, so this is likely a read error; the protein given here is translated from the DNA itself. The rearrangement links TRDV3 to TRDJ1, with 12 bases matching TRDD3. Germline assignment: CDR1 TVYSNPD and CDR2 GDNSRS (reference sequence). This CDR3 has 21 residues. The V gene end was trimmed by 2 bases and the J gene end by 1 base; junction bases not matched to a gene: 23. CDR3 nucleotides: TGTGCCTTTCCGATCCCTCCTAAAGCTGGGGGATACGGAAAGTGCACCGATAAACTCATCTTT. Its translation: CAFPIPPKAGGYGKCTDKLIF.

With regard to this clone: The junction departs from the called germline gene at one end, perhaps through a read error. The gene calls are TRDV2 and TRDJ1; 8 bases match TRDD3. The J gene is not listed in TCRdb, so it was assigned here from a DNA match to germline. In germline, CDR1 is GEAIGNYY, CDR2 EKD. The CDR3 runs 18 residues. CDR3 loop: CACDQLGGSPSHTDRLIF. CDR3 DNA sequence: TGTGCCTGTGACCAACTGGGGGGGTCCCCGAGCCACACCGATAGACTCATCTTT.

This clone occurred many times. TCRdb has a much larger clone's protein, which differs at residue 5 from the translation of this DNA, likely because of a read error; what is shown is the protein translated from the DNA. This sequence joins TRAV14/DV4 and TRDJ1; TRDD3 matches at 10 bases. No J gene was available from TCRdb, and it was assigned here by a germline match of the DNA. This CDR3 region has 16 residues. Trimming cost V 9 bases and J 2 bases; bases outside gene matches: 12. Germline CDR1 reads TSDPSYG; CDR2 reads QGSYDQQN (reference sequence). The CDR3 DNA is TGTGCAATTCGCCATACTGGGGGATTCGAAACCGATAAACTCATCTTT. Protein: CAIRHTGGFETDKLIF.

This clone appeared many times. With only one base between it and a far larger clone, this is likely a read error. The sample has other DNA sequences that encode this CDR3 too. The chain uses TRDV1 and TRDJ1; 7 positions agree with TRDD3. The CDR3 extends over 12 amino acids. V was clipped by 7 bases and J by 11 bases; unmatched bases: 10. Germline CDR1 is TSWWSYY and CDR2 is QGS. The CDR3 reads CALVSVDTELIF. Here the CDR3 DNA reads TGTGCTCTTGTATCAGTGGATACGGAGCTCATCTTT.

This clone occurred many times. This CDR3 is also generated by other DNA sequences in the sample. The gene calls are TRDV1 and TRDJ1; 13 bases are a match to TRDD3. J was trimmed by 1 base and V by 4 bases; bases with no gene match: 24. CDR1 and CDR2 (germline): TSWWSYY, QGS. This CDR3 contains 23 residues. The chain's CDR3 is CALGGNPSLPRLLGDTTTDKLIF. CDR3 DNA sequence: TGTGCTCTTGGGGGGAACCCCAGCCTTCCACGATTACTGGGGGATACGACCACCGATAAACTCATCTTT.

In its sample, this clone is medium-sized. The chain links TRDV1 to TRDJ1, with D tentatively TRDD2 (6 bases). The CDR3 contains 16 residues. In germline, CDR1 is TSWWSYY, CDR2 QGS. Trimming shortened V by 0 bases and J by 10 bases, and 21 bases separated the two germline ends. CDR3 sequence (DNA): TGTGCTCTTGGGGAACTCCAACCTTCCCCTCGAGTTAGACTCATCTTT. This encodes CALGELQPSPRVRLIF.

Comment on this clone: The protein TCRdb lists belongs to a much larger clone and differs from this DNA's translation at residue 20, which points to a read error; the protein shown is made from the DNA. No J gene was named, though the V gene is TRDV1; the D call TRDD3 from the table was never checked on the DNA. Germline CDR1 reads TSWWSYY; CDR2 reads QGS. The CDR3 totals 22 residues. The CDR3 is CALGGPFFPLRYWGIDTDKPIF. The CDR3 nucleotides read TGTGCTCTTGGGGGGCCCTTTTTTCCCCTGCGATACTGGGGGATAGACACCGATAAACCCATCTTT.

A few counts support this clone. TCRdb records a much larger clone's protein for this DNA, with a difference at residue 14 that likely arises from a read error; the protein given is the translation of the DNA. The V gene is TRDV1, the J gene TRDJ1, with 10 nucleotides matching TRDD3. TCRdb gives no J gene; it was assigned here by matching the DNA to germline. Germline-derived CDR1 and CDR2 are TSWWSYY and QGS. The V gene end was trimmed by 5 bases and the J gene end by 3 bases; junction bases not matched to a gene: 24. The CDR3 runs to 21 residues. CDR3 DNA: TGTGCTCTTGGGAAAAGGTTACTACTTTGGGGGATACCCATAGCGTCCGATAAACTCATCTTT. Translating gives CALGKRLLLWGIPIASDKLIF.

This clone was seen ten or more times. A read error may be the cause here, since a much bigger clone is one base away. Other DNA sequences within the sample encode an identical CDR3. This chain joins TRDV1 and TRDJ1; tentative D call: TRDD3 (6 bases). Looked up from germline, CDR1 is TSWWSYY and CDR2 is QGS. V dropped 5 bases and J dropped 10 bases, with 41 bases sitting between them. The CDR3 extends over 21 amino acids. The CDR3 protein is CALGRFLLGLGMPHQHIGLIF. The CDR3 DNA follows: TGTGCTCTTGGGAGGTTTCTCTTAGGGCTGGGGATGCCACATCAGCATATCGGACTCATCTTT.

The V gene is TRDV1, the J gene TRDJ1; 8 bases are a match to TRDD3. Germline matching of the DNA provided the J gene here, since TCRdb leaves it blank. J gave up 0 bases and V 1 base, and 10 bases lay outside the gene matches. CDR1 and CDR2 (germline): TSWWSYY, QGS. The CDR3 consists of 18 residues. The CDR3 DNA is TGTGCTCTTGGGGAACAGGCCTTACTGGGGGTTTACACCGATAAACTCATCTTT. It encodes CALGEQALLGVYTDKLIF.

This clone was seen at least ten times. The TCRdb protein comes from a much larger clone and disagrees with this DNA's translation at residue 13, likely due to a read error; the protein given here is derived from the DNA. The CDR3 region is CALGELDLYWGILWADKLIF. The DNA of the CDR3 is TGTGCTCTTGGGGAACTAGACTTATACTGGGGGATCCTTTGGGCCGATAAACTCATCTTT. The V gene is TRDV1, the J gene TRDJ1; 10 bases match TRDD3. CDR1 TSWWSYY and CDR2 QGS come from the germline V gene. V shed 0 bases, J shed 3 bases, and the junction held 16 bases outside the gene matches. The CDR3 has 20 amino acids.

In this sample, this clone turned up a few times. Given a far larger clone just one base away, this is likely a sequencing read error. This CDR3 is also generated by other DNA sequences in the sample. Called V gene: TRDV2; the J gene was not called; the D call in the table, TRDD3, was not verified against the DNA. From germline, CDR1 is GEAIGNYY and CDR2 EKD. The CDR3 has 17 residues. CDR3 in amino acids: CACQDLLGEKSTDKLIF. The DNA for the CDR3 is TGTGCCTGTCAGGACTTACTGGGGGAGAAGTCGACCGATAAGCTCATCTTT.

This clone came up many times. A read error is likely here: a far larger clone is one base away. The sample carries other DNA sequences with the same CDR3. The chain carries TRDV2 and TRDJ1; 8 bases fit TRDD3. Germline matching of the DNA provided the J gene here, since TCRdb leaves it blank. Germline V gives CDR1 GEAIGNYY, CDR2 EKD. The CDR3 runs 15 residues. Losses at the gene ends were 3 bases for V and 5 bases for J; bases not matched to a gene: 10. In DNA form, the CDR3 reads TGTGCCTGTGACCCTCTGGGGGACACCACTGATAAACTCATCTTT. This translates into CACDPLGDTTDKLIF.

This clone was seen only a few times. The protein in TCRdb stems from a much larger clone and differs at residue 12 from this DNA's translation, likely a read error; here the protein is translated from the DNA. Written as DNA, the CDR3 is TGTGCTCTTGGGTCCACTTATCCGCTGGGGGATATACTCATCTTT. This gives the protein CALGSTYPLGDILIF. The chain has TRDV1 and TRDJ1; 10 nucleotides match TRDD3. The J gene comes from matching the DNA to germline here; TCRdb lacks it. Per the germline V gene, CDR1 is TSWWSYY and CDR2 is QGS. This CDR3 contains 15 residues.

This clone was detected many times. TCRdb's protein for this DNA is that of a much larger clone and differs from the translation at residue 12, likely a read error; the protein shown is the DNA translation. The chain recombines TRDV1 with TRDJ1; D might be TRDD2 or TRDD3, each matching 7 bases. The J gene was not available in TCRdb and was assigned here by matching the DNA to germline segments. Germline V lookup: CDR1 TSWWSYY, CDR2 QGS. V was clipped by 3 bases and J by 4 bases, with 39 bases between them. The CDR3 covers 23 residues. The CDR3 spells CALGDTLQFSYARGIVTYDKLIF. The CDR3 nucleotides are TGTGCTCTTGGGGACACCTTACAGTTTTCCTACGCCCGGGGGATCGTAACTTACGATAAACTCATCTTT.